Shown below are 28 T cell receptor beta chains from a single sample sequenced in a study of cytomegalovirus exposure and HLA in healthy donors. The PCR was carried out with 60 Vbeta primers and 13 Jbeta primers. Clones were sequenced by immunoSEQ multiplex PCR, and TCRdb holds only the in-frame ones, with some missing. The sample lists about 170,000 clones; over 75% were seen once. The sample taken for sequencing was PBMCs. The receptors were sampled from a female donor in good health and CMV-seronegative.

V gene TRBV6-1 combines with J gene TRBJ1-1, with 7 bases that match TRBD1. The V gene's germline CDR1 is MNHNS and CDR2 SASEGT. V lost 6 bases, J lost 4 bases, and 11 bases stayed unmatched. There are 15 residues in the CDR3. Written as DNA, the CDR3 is TGTGCCAGCAGCACCGGGACAGCCTCCTTCACTGAAGCTTTCTTT. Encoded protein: CASSTGTASFTEAFF.

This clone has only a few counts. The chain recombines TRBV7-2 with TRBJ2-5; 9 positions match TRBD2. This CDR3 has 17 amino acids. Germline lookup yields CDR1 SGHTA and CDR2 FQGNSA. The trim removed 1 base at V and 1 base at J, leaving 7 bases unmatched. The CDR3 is CASSLGGLAGLQETQYF. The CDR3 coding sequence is TGTGCCAGCAGCTTAGGAGGCCTAGCGGGGCTCCAAGAGACCCAGTACTTC.

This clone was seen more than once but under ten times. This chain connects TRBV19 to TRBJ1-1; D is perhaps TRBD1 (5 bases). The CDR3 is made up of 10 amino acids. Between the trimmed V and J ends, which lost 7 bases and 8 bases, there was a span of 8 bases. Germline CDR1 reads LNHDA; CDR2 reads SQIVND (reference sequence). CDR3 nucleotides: TGTGCCAGTATAGGGGCCGAAGCTTTCTTT. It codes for CASIGAEAFF.

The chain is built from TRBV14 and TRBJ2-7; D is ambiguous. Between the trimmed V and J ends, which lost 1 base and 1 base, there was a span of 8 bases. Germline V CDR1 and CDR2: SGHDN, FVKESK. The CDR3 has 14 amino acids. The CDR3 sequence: CASSQVWSSYEQYF. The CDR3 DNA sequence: TGTGCCAGCAGCCAAGTATGGAGTTCCTACGAGCAGTACTTC.

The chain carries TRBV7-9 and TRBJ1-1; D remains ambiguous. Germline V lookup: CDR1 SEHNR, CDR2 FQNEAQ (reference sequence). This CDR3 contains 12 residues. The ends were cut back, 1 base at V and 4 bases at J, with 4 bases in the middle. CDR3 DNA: TGTGCCAGCAGCTTAGAGCTCACTGAAGCTTTCTTT. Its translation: CASSLELTEAFF.

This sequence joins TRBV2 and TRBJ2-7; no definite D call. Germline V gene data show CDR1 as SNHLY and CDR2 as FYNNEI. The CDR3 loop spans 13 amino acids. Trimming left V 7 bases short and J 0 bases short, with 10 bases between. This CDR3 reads CASKDSYSYEQYF. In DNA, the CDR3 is TGTGCCAGCAAGGATAGCTACTCCTACGAGCAGTACTTC. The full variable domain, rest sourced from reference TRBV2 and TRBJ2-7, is EPEVTQTPSHQVTQMGQEVILRCVPISNHLYFYWYRQILGQKVEFLVSFYNNEISEKSEIFDDQFSVERPDGSNFTLKIRSTKLEDSAMYFCASKDSYSYEQYFGPGTRLTVT.

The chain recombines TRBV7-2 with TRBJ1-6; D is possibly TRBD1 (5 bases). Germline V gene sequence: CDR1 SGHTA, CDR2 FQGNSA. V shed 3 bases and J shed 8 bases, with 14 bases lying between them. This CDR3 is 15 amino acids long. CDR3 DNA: TGTGCCAGCAGCTTTGAAGGGGCTTTTTATTCACCCCTCCACTTT. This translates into CASSFEGAFYSPLHF. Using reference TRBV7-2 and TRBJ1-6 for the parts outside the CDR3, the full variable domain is GAGVSQSPSNKVTEKGKDVELRCDPISGHTALYWYRQSLGQGLEFLIYFQGNSAPDKSGLPSDRFSAERTGGSVSTLTIQRTQQEDSAVYLCASSFEGAFYSPLHFGNGTRLTVT.

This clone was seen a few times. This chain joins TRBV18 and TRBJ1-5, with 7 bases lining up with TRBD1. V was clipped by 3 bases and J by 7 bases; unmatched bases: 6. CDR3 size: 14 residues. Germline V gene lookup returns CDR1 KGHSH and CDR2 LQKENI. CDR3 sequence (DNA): TGTGCCAGCTCACCTACAGGGGAGGAACAGCCCCAGCATTTT. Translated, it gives CASSPTGEEQPQHF.

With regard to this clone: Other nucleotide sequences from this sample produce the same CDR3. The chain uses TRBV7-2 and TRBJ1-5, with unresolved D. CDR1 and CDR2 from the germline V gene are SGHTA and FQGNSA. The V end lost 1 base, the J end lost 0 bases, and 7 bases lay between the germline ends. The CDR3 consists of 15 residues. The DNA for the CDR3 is TGTGCCAGCAGCTTAGGTCTTCTTAGCAATCAGCCCCAGCATTTT. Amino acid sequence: CASSLGLLSNQPQHF.

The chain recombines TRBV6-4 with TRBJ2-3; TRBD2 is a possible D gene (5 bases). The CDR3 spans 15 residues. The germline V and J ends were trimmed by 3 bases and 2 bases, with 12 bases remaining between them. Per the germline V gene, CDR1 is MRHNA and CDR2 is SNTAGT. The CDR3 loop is CASSEGAENTDTQYF. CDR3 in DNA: TGTGCCAGCAGTGAGGGAGCGGAGAACACAGATACGCAGTATTTT.

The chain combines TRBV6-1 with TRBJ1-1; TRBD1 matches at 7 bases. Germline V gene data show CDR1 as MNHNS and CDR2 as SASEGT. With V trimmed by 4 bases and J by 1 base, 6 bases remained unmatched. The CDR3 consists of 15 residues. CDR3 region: CASSVTGTENTEAFF. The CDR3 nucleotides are TGTGCCAGCAGTGTTACCGGGACAGAGAACACTGAAGCTTTCTTT.

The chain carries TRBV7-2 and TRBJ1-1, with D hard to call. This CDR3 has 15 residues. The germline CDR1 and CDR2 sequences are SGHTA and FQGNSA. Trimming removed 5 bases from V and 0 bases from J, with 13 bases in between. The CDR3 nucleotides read TGTGCCAGCAGCGCTGGACTCCAGATGAACACTGAAGCTTTCTTT. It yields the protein CASSAGLQMNTEAFF.

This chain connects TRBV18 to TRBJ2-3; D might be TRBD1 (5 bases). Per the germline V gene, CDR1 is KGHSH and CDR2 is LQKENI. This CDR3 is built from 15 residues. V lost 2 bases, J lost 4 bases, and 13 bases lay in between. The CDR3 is CASSPRAGFADTQYF. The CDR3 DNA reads TGTGCCAGCTCACCAAGGGCAGGGTTTGCAGATACGCAGTATTTT.

CDR3 DNA sequence: TGCGCCAGCAGCTTGGACAGGGTGAACACTGAAGCTTTCTTT. Its protein product is CASSLDRVNTEAFF. The V gene is TRBV5-1, the J gene TRBJ1-1, with D tentatively TRBD1 (6 bases). The germline V gene encodes CDR1 SGHRS and CDR2 YFSETQ. CDR3 size: 14 residues. Trimming shortened V by 0 bases and J by 0 bases, and 6 bases separated the two germline ends.

CDR3 bases: TGTGCCAGCAGTTTAAGCCCGCCCCCTTCCGGTTACGAGCAGTACTTC. Protein sequence: CASSLSPPPSGYEQYF. This chain joins TRBV28 and TRBJ2-7; D remains unclear. From germline, CDR1 is MDHEN and CDR2 SYDVKM. Trimming shortened V by 2 bases and J by 4 bases, and 18 bases separated the two germline ends. CDR3 size: 16 residues.

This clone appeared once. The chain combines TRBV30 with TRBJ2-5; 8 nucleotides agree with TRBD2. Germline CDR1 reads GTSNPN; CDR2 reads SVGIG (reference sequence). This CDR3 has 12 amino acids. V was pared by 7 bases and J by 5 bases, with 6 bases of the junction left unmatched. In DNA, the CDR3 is TGTGCCTCCAAGGGCGGGGGGGAGACCCAGTACTTC. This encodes CASKGGGETQYF.

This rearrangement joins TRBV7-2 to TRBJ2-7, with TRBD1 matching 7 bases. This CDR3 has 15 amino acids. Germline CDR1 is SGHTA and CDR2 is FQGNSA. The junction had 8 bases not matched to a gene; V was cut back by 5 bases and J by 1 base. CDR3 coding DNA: TGTGCCAGCAGCACCCCGGGACAGAAGTCCTACGAGCAGTACTTC. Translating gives CASSTPGQKSYEQYF. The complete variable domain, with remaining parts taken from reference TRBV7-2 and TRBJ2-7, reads GAGVSQSPSNKVTEKGKDVELRCDPISGHTALYWYRQSLGQGLEFLIYFQGNSAPDKSGLPSDRFSAERTGGSVSTLTIQRTQQEDSAVYLCASSTPGQKSYEQYFGPGTRLTVT.

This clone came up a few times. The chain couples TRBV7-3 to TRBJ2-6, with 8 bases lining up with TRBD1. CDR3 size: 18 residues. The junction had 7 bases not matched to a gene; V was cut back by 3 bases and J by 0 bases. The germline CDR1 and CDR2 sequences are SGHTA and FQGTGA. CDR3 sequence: CASSFPGQATSGANVLTF. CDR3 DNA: TGTGCCAGCAGCTTCCCGGGACAGGCGACCTCTGGGGCCAACGTCCTGACTTTC.

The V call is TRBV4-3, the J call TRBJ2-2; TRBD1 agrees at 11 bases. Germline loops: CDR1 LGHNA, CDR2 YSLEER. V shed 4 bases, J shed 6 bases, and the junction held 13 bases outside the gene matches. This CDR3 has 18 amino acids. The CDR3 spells CASSLQPWDRGWAGELFF. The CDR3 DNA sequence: TGCGCCAGCAGCCTACAACCCTGGGACAGGGGGTGGGCCGGGGAGCTGTTTTTT.

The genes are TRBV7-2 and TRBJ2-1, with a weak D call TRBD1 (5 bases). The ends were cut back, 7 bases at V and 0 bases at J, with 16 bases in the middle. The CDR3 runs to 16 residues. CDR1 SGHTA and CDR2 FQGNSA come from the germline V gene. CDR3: CASTTRQMSSYNEQFF. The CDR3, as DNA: TGTGCCAGCACCACCAGACAGATGAGCTCCTACAATGAGCAGTTCTTC.

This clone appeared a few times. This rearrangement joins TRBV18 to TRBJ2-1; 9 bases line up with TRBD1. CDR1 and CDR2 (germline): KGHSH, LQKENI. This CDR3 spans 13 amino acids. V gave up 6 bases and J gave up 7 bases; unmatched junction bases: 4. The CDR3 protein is CASSRQGGNEQFF. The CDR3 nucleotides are TGTGCCAGCTCCCGACAGGGGGGGAATGAGCAGTTCTTC. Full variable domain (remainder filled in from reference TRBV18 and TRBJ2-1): NAGVMQNPRHLVRRRGQEARLRCSPMKGHSHVYWYRQLPEEGLKFMVYLQKENIIDESGMPKERFSAEFPKEGPSILRIQQVVRGDSAAYFCASSRQGGNEQFFGPGTRLTVL.

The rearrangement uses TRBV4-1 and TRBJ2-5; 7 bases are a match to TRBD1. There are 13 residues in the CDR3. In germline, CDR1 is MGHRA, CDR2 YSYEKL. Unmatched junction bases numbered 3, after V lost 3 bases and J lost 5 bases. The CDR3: CASSQTGTETQYF. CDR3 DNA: TGCGCCAGCAGCCAGACAGGGACGGAGACCCAGTACTTC.

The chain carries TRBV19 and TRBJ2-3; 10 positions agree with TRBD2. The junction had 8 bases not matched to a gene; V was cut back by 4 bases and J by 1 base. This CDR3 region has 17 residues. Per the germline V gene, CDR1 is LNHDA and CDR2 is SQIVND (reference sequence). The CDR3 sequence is CASSKARTSGGTDTQYF. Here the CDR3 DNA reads TGTGCCAGTAGTAAGGCCCGAACTAGCGGGGGCACAGATACGCAGTATTTT.

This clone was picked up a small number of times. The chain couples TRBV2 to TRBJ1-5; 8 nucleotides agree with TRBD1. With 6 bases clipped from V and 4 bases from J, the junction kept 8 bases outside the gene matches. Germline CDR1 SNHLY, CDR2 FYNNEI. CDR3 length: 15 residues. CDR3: CASSVGTGDNQPQHF. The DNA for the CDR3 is TGTGCCAGCAGCGTAGGGACAGGTGATAATCAGCCCCAGCATTTT. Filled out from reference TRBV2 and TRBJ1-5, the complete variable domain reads EPEVTQTPSHQVTQMGQEVILRCVPISNHLYFYWYRQILGQKVEFLVSFYNNEISEKSEIFDDQFSVERPDGSNFTLKIRSTKLEDSAMYFCASSVGTGDNQPQHFGDGTRLSIL.

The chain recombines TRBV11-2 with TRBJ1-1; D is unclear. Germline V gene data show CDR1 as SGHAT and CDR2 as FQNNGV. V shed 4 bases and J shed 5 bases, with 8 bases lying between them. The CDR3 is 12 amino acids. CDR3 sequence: CASSSGGTEAFF. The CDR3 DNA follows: TGTGCCAGCAGCTCAGGTGGGACTGAAGCTTTCTTT. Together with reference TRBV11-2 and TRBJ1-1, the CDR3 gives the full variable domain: EAGVAQSPRYKIIEKRQSVAFWCNPISGHATLYWYQQILGQGPKLLIQFQNNGVVDDSQLPKDRFSAERLKGVDSTLKIQPAKLEDSAVYLCASSSGGTEAFFGQGTRLTVV.

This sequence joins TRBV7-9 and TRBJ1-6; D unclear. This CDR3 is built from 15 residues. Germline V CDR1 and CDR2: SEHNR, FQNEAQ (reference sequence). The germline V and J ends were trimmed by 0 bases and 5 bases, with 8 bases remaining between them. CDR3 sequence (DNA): TGTGCCAGCAGCTTAGCGCAACAGAATAATTCACCCCTCCACTTT. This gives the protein CASSLAQQNNSPLHF.

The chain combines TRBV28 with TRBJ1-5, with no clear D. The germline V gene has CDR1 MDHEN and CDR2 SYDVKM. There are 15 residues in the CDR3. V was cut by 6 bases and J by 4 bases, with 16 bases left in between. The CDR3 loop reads CASSHGLFGNQPQHF. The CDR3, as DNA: TGTGCCAGCAGCCATGGACTTTTTGGAAATCAGCCCCAGCATTTT.

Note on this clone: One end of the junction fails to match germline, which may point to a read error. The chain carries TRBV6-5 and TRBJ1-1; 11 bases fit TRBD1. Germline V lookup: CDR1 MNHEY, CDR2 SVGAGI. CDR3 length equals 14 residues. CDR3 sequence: CASSWDRGNAEAFF. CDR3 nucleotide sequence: TGTGCCAGCAGTTGGGACAGGGGGAACGCTGAAGCTTTCTTT.